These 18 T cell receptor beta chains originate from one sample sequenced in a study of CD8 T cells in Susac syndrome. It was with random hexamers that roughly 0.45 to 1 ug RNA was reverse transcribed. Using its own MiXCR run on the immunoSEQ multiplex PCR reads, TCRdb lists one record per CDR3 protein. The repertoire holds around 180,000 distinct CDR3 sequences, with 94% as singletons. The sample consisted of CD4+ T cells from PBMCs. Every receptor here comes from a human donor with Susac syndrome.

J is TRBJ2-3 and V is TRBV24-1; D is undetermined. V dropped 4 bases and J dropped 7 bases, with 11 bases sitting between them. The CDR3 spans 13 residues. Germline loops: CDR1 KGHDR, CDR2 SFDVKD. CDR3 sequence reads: CATSEEKTNTQYF. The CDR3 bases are TGTGCCACCAGTGAGGAAAAGACAAATACGCAGTATTTT.

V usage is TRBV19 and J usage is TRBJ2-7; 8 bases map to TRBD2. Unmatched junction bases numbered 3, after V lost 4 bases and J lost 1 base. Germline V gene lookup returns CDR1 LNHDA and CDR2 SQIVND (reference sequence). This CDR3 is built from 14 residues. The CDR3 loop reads CASSKSGGSYEQYF. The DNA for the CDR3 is TGTGCCAGTAGTAAAAGCGGGGGATCCTACGAGCAGTACTTC.

The CDR3 spells CASSPRGGDTEAFF. The CDR3 nucleotides read TGTGCCAGCAGCCCCCGGGGCGGAGACACTGAAGCTTTCTTT. The J gene is TRBJ1-1, the V gene TRBV3-1, with D possibly TRBD1 on 5 matching bases. Deletions cut 4 bases from V and 3 bases from J, with 12 bases between. This CDR3 is 14 amino acids long. Germline CDR1 reads LGHDT; CDR2 reads YNNKEL (reference sequence).

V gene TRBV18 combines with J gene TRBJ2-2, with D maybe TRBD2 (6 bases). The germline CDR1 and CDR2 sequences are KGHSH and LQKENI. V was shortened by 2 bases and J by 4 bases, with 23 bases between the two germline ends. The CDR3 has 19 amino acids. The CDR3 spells CASSPTPAIGTRGTGELFF. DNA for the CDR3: TGTGCCAGCTCACCAACCCCGGCCATCGGAACGCGGGGCACCGGGGAGCTGTTTTTT.

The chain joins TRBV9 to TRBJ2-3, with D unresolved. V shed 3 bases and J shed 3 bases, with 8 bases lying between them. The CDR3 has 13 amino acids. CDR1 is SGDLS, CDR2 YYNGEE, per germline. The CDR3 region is CASSASGTDTQYF. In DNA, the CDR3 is TGTGCCAGCAGCGCCTCAGGAACAGATACGCAGTATTTT. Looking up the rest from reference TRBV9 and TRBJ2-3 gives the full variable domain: DSGVTQTPKHLITATGQRVTLRCSPRSGDLSVYWYQQSLDQGLQFLIQYYNGEERAKGNILERFSAQQFPDLHSELNLSSLELGDSALYFCASSASGTDTQYFGPGTRLTVL.

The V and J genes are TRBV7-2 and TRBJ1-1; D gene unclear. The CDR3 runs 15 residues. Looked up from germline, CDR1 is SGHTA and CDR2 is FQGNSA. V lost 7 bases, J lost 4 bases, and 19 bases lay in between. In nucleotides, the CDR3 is TGTGCCAGCAACCCGACCGGATGGGGAGGCACTGAAGCTTTCTTT. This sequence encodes CASNPTGWGGTEAFF.

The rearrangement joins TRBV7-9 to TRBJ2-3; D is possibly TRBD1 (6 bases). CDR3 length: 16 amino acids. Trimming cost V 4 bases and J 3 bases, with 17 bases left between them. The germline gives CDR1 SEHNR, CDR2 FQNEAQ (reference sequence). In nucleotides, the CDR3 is TGTGCCAGCAGCTATTTGCGGACAGCGCTGACAGATACGCAGTATTTT. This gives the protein CASSYLRTALTDTQYF.

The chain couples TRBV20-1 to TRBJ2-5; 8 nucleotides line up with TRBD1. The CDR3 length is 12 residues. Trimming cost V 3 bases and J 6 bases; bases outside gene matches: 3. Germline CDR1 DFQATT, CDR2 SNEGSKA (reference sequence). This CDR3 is CSASQGAKTQYF. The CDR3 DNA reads TGCAGTGCTAGTCAGGGGGCAAAGACCCAGTACTTC.

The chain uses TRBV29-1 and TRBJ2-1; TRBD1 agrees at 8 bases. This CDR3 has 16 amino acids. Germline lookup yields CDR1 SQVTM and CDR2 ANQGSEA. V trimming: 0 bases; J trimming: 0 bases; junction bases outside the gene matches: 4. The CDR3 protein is CSVEEGQASSYNEQFF. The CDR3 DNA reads TGCAGCGTTGAAGAGGGACAGGCGAGCTCCTACAATGAGCAGTTCTTC.

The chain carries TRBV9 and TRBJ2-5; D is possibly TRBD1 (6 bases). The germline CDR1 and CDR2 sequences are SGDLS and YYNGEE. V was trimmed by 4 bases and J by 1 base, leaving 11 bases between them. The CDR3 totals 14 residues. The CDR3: CASSLRDTQETQYF. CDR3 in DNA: TGTGCCAGCAGCCTCCGGGACACCCAAGAGACCCAGTACTTC.

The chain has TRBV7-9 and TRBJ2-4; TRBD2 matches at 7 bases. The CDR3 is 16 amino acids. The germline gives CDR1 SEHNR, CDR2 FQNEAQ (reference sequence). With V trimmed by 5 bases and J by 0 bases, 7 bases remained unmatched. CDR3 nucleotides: TGTGCCAGCAGCATGACTAGCACGGGAGCCAAAAACATTCAGTACTTC. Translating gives CASSMTSTGAKNIQYF.

As DNA, the CDR3 is TGTGCCAGCAGCCGACAGGGGACCTATGGCTACACCTTC. Its protein product is CASSRQGTYGYTF. V gene TRBV7-9 combines with J gene TRBJ1-2; 8 bases line up with TRBD1. CDR3 length: 13 amino acids. Germline V CDR1 and CDR2: SEHNR, FQNEAQ (reference sequence). Germline trimming cut 5 bases from V and 4 bases from J; bases unmatched to any gene: 3.

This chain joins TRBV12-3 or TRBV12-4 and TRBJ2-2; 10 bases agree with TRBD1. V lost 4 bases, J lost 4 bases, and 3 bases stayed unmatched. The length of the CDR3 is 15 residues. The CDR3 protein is CASSSGQGGTGELFF. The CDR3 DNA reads TGTGCCAGCAGTTCCGGACAGGGGGGCACCGGGGAGCTGTTTTTT.

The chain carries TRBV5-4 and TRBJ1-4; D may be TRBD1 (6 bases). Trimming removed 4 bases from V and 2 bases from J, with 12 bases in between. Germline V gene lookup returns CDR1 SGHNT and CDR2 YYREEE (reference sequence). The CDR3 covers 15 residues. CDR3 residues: CASSADSLTNEKLFF. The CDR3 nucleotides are TGTGCCAGCAGCGCGGACAGTTTGACTAATGAAAAACTGTTTTTT.

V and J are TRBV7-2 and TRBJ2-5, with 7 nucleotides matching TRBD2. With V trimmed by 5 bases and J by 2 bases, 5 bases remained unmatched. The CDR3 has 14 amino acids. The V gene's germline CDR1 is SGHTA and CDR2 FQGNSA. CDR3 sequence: CASSPGLLQETQYF. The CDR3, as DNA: TGTGCCAGCAGCCCGGGACTATTACAAGAGACCCAGTACTTC.

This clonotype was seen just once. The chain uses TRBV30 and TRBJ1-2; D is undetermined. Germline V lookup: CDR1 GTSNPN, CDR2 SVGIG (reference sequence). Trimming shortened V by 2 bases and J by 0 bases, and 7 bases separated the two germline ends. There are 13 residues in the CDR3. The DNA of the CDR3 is TGTGCCTGGAGTACAGATTCTAACTATGGCTACACCTTC. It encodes CAWSTDSNYGYTF. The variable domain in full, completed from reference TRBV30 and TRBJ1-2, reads SQTIHQWPATLVQPVGSPLSLECTVEGTSNPNLYWYRQAAGRGLQLLFYSVGIGQISSEVPQNLSASRPQDRQFILSSKKLLLSDSGFYLCAWSTDSNYGYTFGSGTRLTVV.

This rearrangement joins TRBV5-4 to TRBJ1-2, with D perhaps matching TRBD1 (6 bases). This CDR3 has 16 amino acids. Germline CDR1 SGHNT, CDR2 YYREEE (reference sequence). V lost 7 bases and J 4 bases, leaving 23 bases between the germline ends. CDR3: CASGTYNSGSAYGYTF. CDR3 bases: TGTGCCAGCGGGACATACAACTCAGGGTCGGCCTATGGCTACACCTTC. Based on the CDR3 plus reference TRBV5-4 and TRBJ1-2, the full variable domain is ETGVTQSPTHLIKTRGQQVTLRCSSQSGHNTVSWYQQALGQGPQFIFQYYREEENGRGNFPPRFSGLQFPNYSSELNVNALELDDSALYLCASGTYNSGSAYGYTFGSGTRLTVV.

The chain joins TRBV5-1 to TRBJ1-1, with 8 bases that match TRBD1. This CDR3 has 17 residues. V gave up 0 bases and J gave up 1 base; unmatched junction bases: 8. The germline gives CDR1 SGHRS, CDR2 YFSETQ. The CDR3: CASSLANTGGWNTEAFF. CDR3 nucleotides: TGCGCCAGCAGCTTGGCCAATACAGGGGGTTGGAACACTGAAGCTTTCTTT.